This T cell receptor (beta chain) was identified during a study of CD8 T cells in Susac syndrome. General observations from the study: The relatively small number of individuals in the TCR sequencing and HLA analysis was acknowledged by the study.

RNA amounts of roughly 0.45 to 1 ug underwent reverse transcription with random hexamers. Amplification of TCR beta CDR3 used immunoSEQ multiplex PCR across 54 Vbeta and 13 Jbeta. From the immunoSEQ multiplex PCR reads, TCRdb called clonotypes with MiXCR, one entry per CDR3 protein. The sample has approximately 75,000 distinct CDR3 sequences; over 90% are singletons. While serving as controls, healthy donors were matched for age and sex. The authors negatively isolated CD8+ and CD4+ T cells and FACS-enriched TEMRA cells. A word on this clonotype: Its antigen is not identified.

This CDR3 is built from 13 residues. Germline-derived CDR1 and CDR2 are MDHEN and SYDVKM. V was pared by 6 bases and J by 3 bases, with 11 bases between. Material for sequencing was CD8+ T cells from PBMCs. The receptor's source is a human donor in good health. This chain links TRBV28 with TRBJ1-2, with D unresolved. This CDR3 reads CASRLIGDYGYTF. Written as DNA, the CDR3 is TGTGCCAGCAGATTGATTGGGGACTATGGCTACACCTTC.